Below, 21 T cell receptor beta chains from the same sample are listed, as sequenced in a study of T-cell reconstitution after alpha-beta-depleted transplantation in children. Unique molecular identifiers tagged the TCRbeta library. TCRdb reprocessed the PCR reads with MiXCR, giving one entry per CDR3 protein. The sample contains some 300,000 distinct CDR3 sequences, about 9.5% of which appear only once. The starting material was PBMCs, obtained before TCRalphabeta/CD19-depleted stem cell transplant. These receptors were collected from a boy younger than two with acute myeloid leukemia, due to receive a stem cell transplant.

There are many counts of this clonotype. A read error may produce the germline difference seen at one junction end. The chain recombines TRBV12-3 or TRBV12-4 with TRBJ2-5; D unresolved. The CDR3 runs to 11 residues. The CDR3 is CASSPRETQCF. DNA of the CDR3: TGTGCCAGCAGTCCTAGAGAGACCCAGTGCTTC.

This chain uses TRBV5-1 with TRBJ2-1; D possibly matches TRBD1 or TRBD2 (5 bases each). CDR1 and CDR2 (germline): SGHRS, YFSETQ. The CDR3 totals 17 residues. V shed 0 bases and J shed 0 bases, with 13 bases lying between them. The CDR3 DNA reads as TGCGCCAGCAGCTTGGTATACTGGGGGAGCTCCTACAATGAGCAGTTCTTC. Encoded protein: CASSLVYWGSSYNEQFF.

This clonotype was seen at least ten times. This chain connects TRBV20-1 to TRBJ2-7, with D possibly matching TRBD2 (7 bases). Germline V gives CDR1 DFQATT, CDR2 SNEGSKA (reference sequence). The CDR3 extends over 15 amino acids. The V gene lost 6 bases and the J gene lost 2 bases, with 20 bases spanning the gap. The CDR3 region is CSAQPLQGGTYEQYF. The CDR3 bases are TGCAGTGCCCAACCGCTACAGGGAGGGACCTACGAGCAGTACTTC.

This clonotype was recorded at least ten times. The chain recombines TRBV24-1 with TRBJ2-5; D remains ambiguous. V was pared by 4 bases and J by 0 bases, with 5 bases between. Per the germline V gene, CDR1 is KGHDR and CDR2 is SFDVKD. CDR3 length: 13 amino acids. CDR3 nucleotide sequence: TGTGCCACCAGTGACAGTCACCAAGAGACCCAGTACTTC. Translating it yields CATSDSHQETQYF.

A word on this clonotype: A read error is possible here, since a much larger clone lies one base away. This CDR3 reads CASSPYLGLGSPQHF. CDR3 in DNA: TGTGCCAGCAGCCCTTACCTAGGCCTAGGGTCGCCCCAGCATTTT. J is TRBJ1-5 and V is TRBV3-1; D is uncertain. The CDR3 is 15 amino acids. CDR1 and CDR2 from the germline V gene are LGHDT and YNNKEL (reference sequence). The V and J ends lost 4 bases and 9 bases respectively, with 19 bases between them.

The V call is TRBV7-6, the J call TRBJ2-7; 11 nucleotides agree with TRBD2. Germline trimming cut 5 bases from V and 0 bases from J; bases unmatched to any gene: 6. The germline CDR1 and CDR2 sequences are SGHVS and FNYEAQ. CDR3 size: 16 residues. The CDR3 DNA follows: TGTGCCAGCAGCCCTACCGGGACTAGCGGCTCCTACGAGCAGTACTTC. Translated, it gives CASSPTGTSGSYEQYF.

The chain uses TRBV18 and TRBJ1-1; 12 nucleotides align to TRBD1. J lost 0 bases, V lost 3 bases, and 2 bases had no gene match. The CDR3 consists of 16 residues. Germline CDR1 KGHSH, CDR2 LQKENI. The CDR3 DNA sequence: TGTGCCAGCTCACCGGGGACAGGGGGCATGAACACTGAAGCTTTCTTT. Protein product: CASSPGTGGMNTEAFF.

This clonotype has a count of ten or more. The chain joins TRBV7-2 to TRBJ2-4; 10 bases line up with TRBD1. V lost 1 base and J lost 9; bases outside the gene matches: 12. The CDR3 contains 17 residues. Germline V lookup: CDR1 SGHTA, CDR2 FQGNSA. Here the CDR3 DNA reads TGTGCCAGCAGCTTAGGACGACAGGGGGCGCGGGTCAGCATTCAGTACTTC. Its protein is CASSLGRQGARVSIQYF.

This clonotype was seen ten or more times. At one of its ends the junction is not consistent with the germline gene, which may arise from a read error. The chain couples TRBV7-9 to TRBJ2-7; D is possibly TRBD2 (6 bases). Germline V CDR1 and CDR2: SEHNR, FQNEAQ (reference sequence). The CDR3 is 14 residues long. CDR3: CAGSLGRAGYEQYF. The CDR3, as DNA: TGTGCCGGCAGCTTAGGCAGGGCGGGGTACGAGCAGTACTTC.

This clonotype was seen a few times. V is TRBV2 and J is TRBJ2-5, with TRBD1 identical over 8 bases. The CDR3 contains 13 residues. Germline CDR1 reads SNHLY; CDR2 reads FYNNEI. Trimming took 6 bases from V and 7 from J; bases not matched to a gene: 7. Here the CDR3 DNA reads TGTGCCAGCAGGGACAGGGCCGAGGGGACCCAGTACTTC. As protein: CASRDRAEGTQYF.

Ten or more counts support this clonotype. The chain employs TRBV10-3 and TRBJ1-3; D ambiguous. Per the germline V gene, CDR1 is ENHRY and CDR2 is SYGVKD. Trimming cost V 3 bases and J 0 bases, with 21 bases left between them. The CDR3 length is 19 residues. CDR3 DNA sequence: TGTGCCATCAGTGAAAGGTATTTTCCACGAGCACACTCTGGAAACACCATATATTTT. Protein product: CAISERYFPRAHSGNTIYF.

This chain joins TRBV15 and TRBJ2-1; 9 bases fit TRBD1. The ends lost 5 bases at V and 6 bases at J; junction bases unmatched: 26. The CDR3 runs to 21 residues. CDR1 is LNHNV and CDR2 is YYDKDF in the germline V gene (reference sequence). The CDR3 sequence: CATSGLLSQDTGTGRRNEQFF. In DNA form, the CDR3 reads TGTGCCACCAGCGGACTTCTGTCCCAAGACACCGGGACAGGGAGGCGCAATGAGCAGTTCTTC.

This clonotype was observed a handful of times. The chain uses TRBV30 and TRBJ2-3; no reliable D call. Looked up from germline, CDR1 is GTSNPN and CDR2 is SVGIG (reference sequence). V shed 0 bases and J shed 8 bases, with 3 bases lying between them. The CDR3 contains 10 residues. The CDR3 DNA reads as TGTGCCTGGAGTGTAGGTACGCAGTATTTT. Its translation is CAWSVGTQYF.

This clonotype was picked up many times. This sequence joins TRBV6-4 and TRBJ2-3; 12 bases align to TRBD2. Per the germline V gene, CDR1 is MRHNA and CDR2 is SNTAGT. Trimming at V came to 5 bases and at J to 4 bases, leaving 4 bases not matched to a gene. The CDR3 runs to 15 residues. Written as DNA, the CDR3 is TGTGCCAGCAGTAGGACTAGCGGGGCAGCAGATACGCAGTATTTT. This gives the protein CASSRTSGAADTQYF.

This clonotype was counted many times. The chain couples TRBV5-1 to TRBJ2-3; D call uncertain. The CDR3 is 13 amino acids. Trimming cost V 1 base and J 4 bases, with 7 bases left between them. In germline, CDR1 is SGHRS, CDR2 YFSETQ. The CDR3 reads CASSLNPPDTQYF. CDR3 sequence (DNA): TGCGCCAGCAGCTTGAATCCACCAGATACGCAGTATTTT.

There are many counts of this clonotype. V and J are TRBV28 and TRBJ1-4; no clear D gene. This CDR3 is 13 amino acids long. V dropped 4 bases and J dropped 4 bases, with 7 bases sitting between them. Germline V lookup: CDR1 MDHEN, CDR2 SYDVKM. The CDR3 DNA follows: TGTGCCAGCAGTTACCCCGGTAATGAAAAACTGTTTTTT. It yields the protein CASSYPGNEKLFF.

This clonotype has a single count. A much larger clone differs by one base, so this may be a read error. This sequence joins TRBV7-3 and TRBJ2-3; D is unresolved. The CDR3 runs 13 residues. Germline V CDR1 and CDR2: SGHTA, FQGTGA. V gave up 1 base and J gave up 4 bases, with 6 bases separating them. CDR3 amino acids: CASSLIVSDTQYF. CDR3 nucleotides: TGTGCCAGCAGCTTAATAGTGTCAGATACGCAGTATTTT.

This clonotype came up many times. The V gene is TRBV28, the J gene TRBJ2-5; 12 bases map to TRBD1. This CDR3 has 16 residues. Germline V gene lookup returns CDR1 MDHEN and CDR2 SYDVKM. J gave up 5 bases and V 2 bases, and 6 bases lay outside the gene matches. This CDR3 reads CASSLLGTGGSETQYF. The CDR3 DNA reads TGTGCCAGCAGTTTACTCGGGACAGGGGGCTCGGAGACCCAGTACTTC.

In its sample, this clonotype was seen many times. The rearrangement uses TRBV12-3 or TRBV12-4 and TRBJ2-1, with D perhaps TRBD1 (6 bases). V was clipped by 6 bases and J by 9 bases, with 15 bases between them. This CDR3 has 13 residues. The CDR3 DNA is TGTGCCAGCAGCTCACACAGGGTTGCTGAGCAGTTCTTC. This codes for CASSSHRVAEQFF.

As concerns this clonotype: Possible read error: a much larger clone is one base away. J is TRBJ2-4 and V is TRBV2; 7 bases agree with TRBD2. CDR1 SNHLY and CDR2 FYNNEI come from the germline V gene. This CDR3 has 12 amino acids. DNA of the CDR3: TGTGCCAGCAGTGCGGGGACTATCATTAAGTACTTC. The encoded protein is CASSAGTIIKYF.

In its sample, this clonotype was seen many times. CDR3 loop: CASSLSSGRAMDEQFF. CDR3 DNA sequence: TGTGCCAGCAGTCTATCTAGCGGGAGGGCCATGGATGAGCAGTTCTTC. The V gene is TRBV7-9, the J gene TRBJ2-1; 12 bases line up with TRBD2. The CDR3 has 16 residues. Germline V lookup: CDR1 SEHNR, CDR2 FQNEAQ (reference sequence). The ends lost 6 bases at V and 8 bases at J; junction bases unmatched: 11.